This T cell receptor beta chain was identified in a study of blood T cell repertoires in COVID-19. At the level of the study: The samples span acute and convalescent COVID-19 from the United States, Italy and Spain. PBMCs, B-cell-depleted T cells, or T cells provided the cDNA or gDNA that made up the material.

In the original analysis: From reference gene primer amplification, estimates of nucleated cell counts were derived. Profiled with immunoSEQ multiplex PCR; TCRdb holds only in-frame clones, not every one. V, J and clone size reflect that table, while D and trimming were determined from the DNA. The sample has around 500,000 clones, 70% to 90% seen once. The ends lost 5 bases at V and 4 bases at J; junction bases unmatched: 11. CDR3 size: 16 residues. In germline, CDR1 is LNHDA, CDR2 SQIVND (reference sequence). The TCR originated in a human donor in a cohort sampled during active COVID-19. The chain carries TRBV19 and TRBJ1-2; 9 bases agree with TRBD1. Sequenced sample: peripheral blood. The chain's CDR3 is CASSPQGQGPPYGYTF. In nucleotides, the CDR3 is TGTGCCAGTAGTCCCCAGGGACAGGGTCCACCCTATGGCTACACCTTC.